The T cell receptor beta chain under discussion was sequenced for a study of T cells in Graves' hyperthyroidism and ophthalmopathy. Germline-derived CDR1 and CDR2 are SGDLS and YYNGEE. V lost 4 bases and J lost 3, with 13 bases in between. The CDR3 is made up of 14 amino acids. Amplified TCR beta CDR3 regions derived from RNA transcripts. Initially, a first-round RT-PCR of the TCR CDR3 employed the HTBI primer set. TCRdb itself ran the multiplex PCR reads through MiXCR, one entry per CDR3 protein. The table includes about 400,000 distinct CDR3 sequences, roughly 14% detected once. Participants, patients aged 18 to 65, had newly diagnosed hyperthyroidism with a duration under 2 months. This clonotype was picked up many times. The antigen is undetermined. Study-level points and caveats: Most thyroid clonotypes expanded above 0.001 were also detected in blood.

The sequenced sample was blood. The clonotype comes from a woman between 18 and 29 years old with Graves' hyperthyroidism. The chain employs TRBV9 and TRBJ1-1, with D possibly matching TRBD1 (6 bases). The CDR3 nucleotides read TGTGCCAGCAGCCTGGGACAACTGGACACTGAAGCTTTCTTT. Its protein product is CASSLGQLDTEAFF.